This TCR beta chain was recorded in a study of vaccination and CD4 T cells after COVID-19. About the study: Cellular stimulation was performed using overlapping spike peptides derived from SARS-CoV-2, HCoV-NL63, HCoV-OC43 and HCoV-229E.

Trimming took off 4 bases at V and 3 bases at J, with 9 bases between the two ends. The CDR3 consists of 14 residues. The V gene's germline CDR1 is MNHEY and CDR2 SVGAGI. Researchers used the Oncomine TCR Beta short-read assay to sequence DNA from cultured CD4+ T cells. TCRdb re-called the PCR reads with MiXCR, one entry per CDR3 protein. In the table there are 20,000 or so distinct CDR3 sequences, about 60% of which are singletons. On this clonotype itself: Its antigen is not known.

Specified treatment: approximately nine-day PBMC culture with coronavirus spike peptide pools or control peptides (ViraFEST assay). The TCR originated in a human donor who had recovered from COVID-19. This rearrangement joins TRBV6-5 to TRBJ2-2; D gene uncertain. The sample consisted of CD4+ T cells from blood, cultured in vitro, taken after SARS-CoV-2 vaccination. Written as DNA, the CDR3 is TGTGCCAGCAGTTTCGGACGGCACACCGGGGAGCTGTTTTTT. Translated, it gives CASSFGRHTGELFF.